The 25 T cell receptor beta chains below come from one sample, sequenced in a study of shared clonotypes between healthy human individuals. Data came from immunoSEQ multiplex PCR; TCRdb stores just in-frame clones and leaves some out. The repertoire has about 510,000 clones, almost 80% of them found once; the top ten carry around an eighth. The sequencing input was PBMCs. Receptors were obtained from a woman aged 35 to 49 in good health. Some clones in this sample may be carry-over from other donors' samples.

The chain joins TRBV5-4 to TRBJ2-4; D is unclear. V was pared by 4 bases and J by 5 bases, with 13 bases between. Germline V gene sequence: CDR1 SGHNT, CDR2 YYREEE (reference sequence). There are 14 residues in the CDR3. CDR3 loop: CASSTDPGQNIQYF. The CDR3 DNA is TGTGCCAGCAGCACGGACCCTGGTCAAAACATTCAGTACTTC. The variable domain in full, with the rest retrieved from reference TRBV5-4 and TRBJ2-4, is ETGVTQSPTHLIKTRGQQVTLRCSSQSGHNTVSWYQQALGQGPQFIFQYYREEENGRGNFPPRFSGLQFPNYSSELNVNALELDDSALYLCASSTDPGQNIQYFGAGTRLSVL.

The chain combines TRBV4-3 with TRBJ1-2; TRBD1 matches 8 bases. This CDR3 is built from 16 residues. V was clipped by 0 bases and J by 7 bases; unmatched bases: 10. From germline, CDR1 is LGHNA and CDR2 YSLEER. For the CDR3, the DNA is TGCGCCAGCAGCCAAGATAGTAGGCAGGGGGCAGGTGGCTACACCTTC. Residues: CASSQDSRQGAGGYTF.

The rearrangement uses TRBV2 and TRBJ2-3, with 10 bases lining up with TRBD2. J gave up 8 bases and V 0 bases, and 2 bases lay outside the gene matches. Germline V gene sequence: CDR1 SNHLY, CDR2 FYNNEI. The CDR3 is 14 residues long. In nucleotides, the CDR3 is TGTGCCAGCAGTGAAGCTTCTAGCGGGAGTACGCAGTATTTT. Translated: CASSEASSGSTQYF.

The CDR3 here is CASSLSGRGEKLFF. CDR3 bases: TGCGCCAGCAGCTTGTCCGGACGAGGTGAAAAACTGTTTTTT. The chain carries TRBV5-1 and TRBJ1-4; D not certain. Trimming cost V 1 base and J 7 bases, with 11 bases left between them. There are 14 residues in the CDR3. Per germline, CDR1 SGHRS and CDR2 YFSETQ.

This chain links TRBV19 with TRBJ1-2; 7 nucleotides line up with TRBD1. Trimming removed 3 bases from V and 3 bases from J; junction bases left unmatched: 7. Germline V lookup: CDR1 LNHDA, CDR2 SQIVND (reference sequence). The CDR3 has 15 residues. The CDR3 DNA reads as TGTGCCAGTAGTATGAACCCGGACAGGTACTATGGCTACACCTTC. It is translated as CASSMNPDRYYGYTF.

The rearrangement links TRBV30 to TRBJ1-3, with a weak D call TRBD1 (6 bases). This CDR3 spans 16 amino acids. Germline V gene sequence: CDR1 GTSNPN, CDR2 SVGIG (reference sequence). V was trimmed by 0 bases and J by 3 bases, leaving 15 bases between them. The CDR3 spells CAWSVMQQGHGNTIYF. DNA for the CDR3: TGTGCCTGGAGTGTGATGCAGCAGGGGCATGGAAACACCATATATTTT. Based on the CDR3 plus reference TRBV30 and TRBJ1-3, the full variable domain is SQTIHQWPATLVQPVGSPLSLECTVEGTSNPNLYWYRQAAGRGLQLLFYSVGIGQISSEVPQNLSASRPQDRQFILSSKKLLLSDSGFYLCAWSVMQQGHGNTIYFGEGSWLTVV.

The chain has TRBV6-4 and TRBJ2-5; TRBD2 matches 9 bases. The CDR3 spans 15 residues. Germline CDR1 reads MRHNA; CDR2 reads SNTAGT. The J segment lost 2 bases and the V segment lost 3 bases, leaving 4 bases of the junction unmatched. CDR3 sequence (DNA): TGTGCCAGCAGTGAGACTAGCGGAGGGCAAGAGACCCAGTACTTC. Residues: CASSETSGGQETQYF.

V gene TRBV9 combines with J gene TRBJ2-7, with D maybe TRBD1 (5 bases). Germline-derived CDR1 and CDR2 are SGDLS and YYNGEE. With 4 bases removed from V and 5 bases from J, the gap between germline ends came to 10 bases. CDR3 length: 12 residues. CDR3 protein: CASSSQGHEQYF. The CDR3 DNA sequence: TGTGCCAGCAGCTCTCAGGGTCACGAGCAGTACTTC.

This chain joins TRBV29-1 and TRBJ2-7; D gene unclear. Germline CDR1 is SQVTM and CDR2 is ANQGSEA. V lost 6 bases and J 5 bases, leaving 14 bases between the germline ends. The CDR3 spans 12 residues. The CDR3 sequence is CSVSGVSNEQYF. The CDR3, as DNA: TGCAGCGTCAGTGGGGTTTCCAACGAGCAGTACTTC.

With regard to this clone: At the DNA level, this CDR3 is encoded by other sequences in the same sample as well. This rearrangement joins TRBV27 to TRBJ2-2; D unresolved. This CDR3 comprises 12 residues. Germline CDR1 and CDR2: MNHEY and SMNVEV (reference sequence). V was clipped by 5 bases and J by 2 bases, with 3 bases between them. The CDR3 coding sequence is TGTGCCAGCAGTCCTAACACCGGGGAGCTGTTTTTT. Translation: CASSPNTGELFF.

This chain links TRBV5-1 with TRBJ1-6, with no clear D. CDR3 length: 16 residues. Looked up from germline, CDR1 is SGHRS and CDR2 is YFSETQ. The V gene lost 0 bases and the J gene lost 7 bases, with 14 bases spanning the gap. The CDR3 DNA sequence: TGCGCCAGCAGCTTGGAGGGTACTGGTGGGAATTCACCCCTCCACTTT. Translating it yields CASSLEGTGGNSPLHF. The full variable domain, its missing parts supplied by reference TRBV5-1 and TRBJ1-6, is KAGVTQTPRYLIKTRGQQVTLSCSPISGHRSVSWYQQTPGQGLQFLFEYFSETQRNKGNFPGRFSGRQFSNSRSEMNVSTLELGDSALYLCASSLEGTGGNSPLHFGNGTRLTVT.

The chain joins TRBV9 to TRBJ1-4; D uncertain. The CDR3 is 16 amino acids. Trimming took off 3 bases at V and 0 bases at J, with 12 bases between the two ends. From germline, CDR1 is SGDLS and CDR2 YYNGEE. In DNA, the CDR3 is TGTGCCAGCAGCGCGACCCACAGAGCAACTAATGAAAAACTGTTTTTT. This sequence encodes CASSATHRATNEKLFF.

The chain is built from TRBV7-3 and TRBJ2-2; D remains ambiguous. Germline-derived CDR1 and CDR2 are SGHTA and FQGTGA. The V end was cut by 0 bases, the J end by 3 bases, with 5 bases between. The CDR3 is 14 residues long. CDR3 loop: CASSLTSYTGELFF. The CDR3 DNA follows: TGTGCCAGCAGCTTAACTAGCTACACCGGGGAGCTGTTTTTT.

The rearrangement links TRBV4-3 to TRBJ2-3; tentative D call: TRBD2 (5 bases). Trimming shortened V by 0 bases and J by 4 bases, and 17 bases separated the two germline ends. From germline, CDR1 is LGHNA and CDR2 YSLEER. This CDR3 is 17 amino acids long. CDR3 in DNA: TGCGCCAGCAGCCAAGATGGACGGGGATCACCCGCAGATACGCAGTATTTT. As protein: CASSQDGRGSPADTQYF.

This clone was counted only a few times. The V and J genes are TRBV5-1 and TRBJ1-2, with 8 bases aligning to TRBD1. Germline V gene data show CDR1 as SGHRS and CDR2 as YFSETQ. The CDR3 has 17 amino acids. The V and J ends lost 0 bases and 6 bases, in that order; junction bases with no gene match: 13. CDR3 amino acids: CASSLVVEGRGQHGYTF. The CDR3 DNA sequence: TGCGCCAGCAGCTTGGTAGTCGAGGGCAGGGGGCAGCATGGCTACACCTTC. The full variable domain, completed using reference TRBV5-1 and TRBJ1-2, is KAGVTQTPRYLIKTRGQQVTLSCSPISGHRSVSWYQQTPGQGLQFLFEYFSETQRNKGNFPGRFSGRQFSNSRSEMNVSTLELGDSALYLCASSLVVEGRGQHGYTFGSGTRLTVV.

The CDR3 nucleotides are TGTGCCAGCAGGAAACAGGGGATTTCCTACGAGCAGTACTTC. Amino acids: CASRKQGISYEQYF. The chain combines TRBV28 with TRBJ2-7, with 7 bases that match TRBD1. J gave up 1 base and V 6 bases, and 6 bases lay outside the gene matches. CDR3 size: 14 residues. CDR1 and CDR2 from the germline V gene are MDHEN and SYDVKM. The full variable domain, in which reference TRBV28 and TRBJ2-7 provide the parts outside the CDR3, is DVKVTQSSRYLVKRTGEKVFLECVQDMDHENMFWYRQDPGLGLRLIYFSYDVKMKEKGDIPEGYSVSREKKERFSLILESASTNQTSMYLCASRKQGISYEQYFGPGTRLTVT.

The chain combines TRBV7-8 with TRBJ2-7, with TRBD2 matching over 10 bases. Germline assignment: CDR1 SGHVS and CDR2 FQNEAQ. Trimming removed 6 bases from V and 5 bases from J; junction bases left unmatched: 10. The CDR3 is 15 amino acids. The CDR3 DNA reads TGTGCCAGCAGACCGCACATAGCGGGAGGTAACGAGCAGTACTTC. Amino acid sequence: CASRPHIAGGNEQYF.

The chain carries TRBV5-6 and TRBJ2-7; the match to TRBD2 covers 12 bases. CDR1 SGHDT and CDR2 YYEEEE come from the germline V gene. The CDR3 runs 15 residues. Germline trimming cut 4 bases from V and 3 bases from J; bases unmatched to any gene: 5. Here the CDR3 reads CASSPLGLAGYEQYF. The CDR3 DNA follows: TGTGCCAGCAGCCCTCTGGGACTAGCGGGCTACGAGCAGTACTTC.

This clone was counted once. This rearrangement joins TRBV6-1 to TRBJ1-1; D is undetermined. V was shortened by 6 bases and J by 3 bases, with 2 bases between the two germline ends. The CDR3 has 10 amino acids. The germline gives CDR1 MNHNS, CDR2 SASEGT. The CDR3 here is CASRYTEAFF. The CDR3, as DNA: TGTGCCAGCAGATACACTGAAGCTTTCTTT.

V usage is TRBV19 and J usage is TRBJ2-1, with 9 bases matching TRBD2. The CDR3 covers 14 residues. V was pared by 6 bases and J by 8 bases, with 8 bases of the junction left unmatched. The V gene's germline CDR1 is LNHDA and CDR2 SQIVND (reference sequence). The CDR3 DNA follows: TGTGCCAGTAGCCAGGTAGCGGGAGTCCATGAGCAGTTCTTC. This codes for CASSQVAGVHEQFF.

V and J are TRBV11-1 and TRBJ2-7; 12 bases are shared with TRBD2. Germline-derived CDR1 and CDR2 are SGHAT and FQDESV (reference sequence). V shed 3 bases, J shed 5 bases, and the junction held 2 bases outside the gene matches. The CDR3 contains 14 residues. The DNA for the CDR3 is TGTGCCAGCAGCTTGGGACTAGCGGGCGACGAGCAGTACTTC. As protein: CASSLGLAGDEQYF.

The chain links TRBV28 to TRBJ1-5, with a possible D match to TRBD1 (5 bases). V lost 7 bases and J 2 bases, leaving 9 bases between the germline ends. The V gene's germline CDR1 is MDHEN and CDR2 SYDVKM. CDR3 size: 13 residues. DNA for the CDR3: TGTGCCAGCACCTTGACAGGCAATCAGCCCCAGCATTTT. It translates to CASTLTGNQPQHF.

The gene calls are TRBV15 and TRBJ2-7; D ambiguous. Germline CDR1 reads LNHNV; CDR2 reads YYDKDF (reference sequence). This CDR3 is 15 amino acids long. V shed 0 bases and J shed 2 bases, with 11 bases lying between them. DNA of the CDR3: TGTGCCACCAGCAGAGATCGTATGGGCCCCTACGAGCAGTACTTC. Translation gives CATSRDRMGPYEQYF.

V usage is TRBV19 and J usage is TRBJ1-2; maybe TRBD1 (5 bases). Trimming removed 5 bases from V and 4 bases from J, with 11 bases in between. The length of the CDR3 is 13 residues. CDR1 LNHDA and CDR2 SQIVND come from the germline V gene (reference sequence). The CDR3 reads CASSRRGVYGYTF. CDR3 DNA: TGTGCCAGTAGTCGGAGGGGTGTCTATGGCTACACCTTC.

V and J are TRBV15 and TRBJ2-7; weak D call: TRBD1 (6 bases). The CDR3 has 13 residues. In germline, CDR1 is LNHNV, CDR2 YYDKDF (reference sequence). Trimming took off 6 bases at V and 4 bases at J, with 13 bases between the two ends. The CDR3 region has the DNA TGTGCCACCAGTGACAGGATAGCTTACGAGCAGTACTTC. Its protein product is CATSDRIAYEQYF.